The entry that follows covers one TCR beta chain sequence. These data belong to a study of long-term antiretroviral therapy in people with HIV. Germline loops: CDR1 SGHTA, CDR2 FQGTGA. The CDR3 is made up of 15 amino acids. Trimming took off 0 bases at V and 6 bases at J, with 14 bases between the two ends. It was version v3.0 of the immunoSEQ assay that was run at survey level. Clones were read by immunoSEQ multiplex PCR, and TCRdb kept only the in-frame ones, dropping some. Seen here are 15,000 to 20,000 clones, just under 80% observed once, and the top ten hold roughly 8%. The rearrangement uses TRBV7-3 and TRBJ1-2, with D maybe TRBD1 (6 bases). This sequence originates from a woman between 40 and 55 years old with HIV. The sample in question was unsorted PBMCs, obtained at the start of antiretroviral therapy, before treatment. CDR3 coding DNA: TGTGCCAGCAGCTTAACGAGGGACACGCTGGATGGCTACACCTTC. Amino acid sequence: CASSLTRDTLDGYTF.